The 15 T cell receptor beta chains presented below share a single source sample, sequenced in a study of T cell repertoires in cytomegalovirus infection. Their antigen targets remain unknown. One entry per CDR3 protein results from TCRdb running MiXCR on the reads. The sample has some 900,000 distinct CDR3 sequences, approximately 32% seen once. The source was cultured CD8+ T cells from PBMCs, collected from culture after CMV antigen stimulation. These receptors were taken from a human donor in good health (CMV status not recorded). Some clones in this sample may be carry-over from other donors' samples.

In nucleotides, the CDR3 is TGCGCCAGCAGCCATTCAACGGGGGGGCCAATTGAGCAGTTCTTC. Residues: CASSHSTGGPIEQFF. V gene TRBV4-3 combines with J gene TRBJ2-1; 8 bases map to TRBD2. This CDR3 is built from 15 residues. Germline CDR1 LGHNA, CDR2 YSLEER. V was pared by 3 bases and J by 9 bases, with 10 bases of the junction left unmatched.

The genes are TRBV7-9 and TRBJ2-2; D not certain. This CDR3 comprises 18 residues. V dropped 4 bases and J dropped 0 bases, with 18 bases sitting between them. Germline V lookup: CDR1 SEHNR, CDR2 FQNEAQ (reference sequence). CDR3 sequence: CASSSLSLVLANTGELFF. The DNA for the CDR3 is TGTGCCAGCAGCTCTCTGTCCCTGGTCCTAGCGAACACCGGGGAGCTGTTTTTT.

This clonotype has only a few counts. The CDR3 sequence is CASSEDSVLDTQYF. The CDR3 coding sequence is TGTGCCAGTTCCGAGGACAGCGTACTGGATACGCAGTATTTT. The rearrangement uses TRBV19 and TRBJ2-3; a possible D gene is TRBD1 (6 bases). Germline V lookup: CDR1 LNHDA, CDR2 SQIVND (reference sequence). Trimming removed 8 bases from V and 6 bases from J, with 18 bases in between. CDR3 length: 14 residues.

The CDR3 DNA reads as TGTGCCAGCAGTTTAGGGCGGGTAGGCACAGATACGCAGTATTTT. Protein: CASSLGRVGTDTQYF. The J gene is TRBJ2-3, the V gene TRBV28, with D possibly matching TRBD2 (5 bases). Germline CDR1 MDHEN, CDR2 SYDVKM. The germline V and J ends were trimmed by 2 bases and 1 base, with 10 bases remaining between them. This CDR3 is built from 15 residues. Drawing the rest from reference TRBV28 and TRBJ2-3, the complete variable domain is DVKVTQSSRYLVKRTGEKVFLECVQDMDHENMFWYRQDPGLGLRLIYFSYDVKMKEKGDIPEGYSVSREKKERFSLILESASTNQTSMYLCASSLGRVGTDTQYFGPGTRLTVL.

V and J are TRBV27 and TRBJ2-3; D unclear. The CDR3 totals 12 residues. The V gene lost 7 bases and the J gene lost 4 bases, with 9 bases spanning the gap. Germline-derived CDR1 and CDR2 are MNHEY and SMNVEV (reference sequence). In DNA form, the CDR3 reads TGTGCCAGCAAGAGGACGGCAGATACGCAGTATTTT. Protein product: CASKRTADTQYF.

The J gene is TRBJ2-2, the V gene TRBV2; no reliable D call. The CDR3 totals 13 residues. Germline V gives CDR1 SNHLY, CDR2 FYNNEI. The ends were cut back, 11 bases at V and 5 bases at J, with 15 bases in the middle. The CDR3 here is CAVEIVRTGELFF. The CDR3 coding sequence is TGTGCCGTGGAAATAGTACGGACCGGGGAGCTGTTTTTT.

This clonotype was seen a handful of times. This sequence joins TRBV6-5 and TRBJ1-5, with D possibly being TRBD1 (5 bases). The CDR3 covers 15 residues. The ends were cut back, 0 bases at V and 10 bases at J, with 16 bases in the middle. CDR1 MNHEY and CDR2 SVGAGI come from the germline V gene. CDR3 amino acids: CASSYSSQGTAPQHF. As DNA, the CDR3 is TGTGCCAGCAGTTACTCCTCGCAGGGCACGGCCCCCCAGCATTTT.

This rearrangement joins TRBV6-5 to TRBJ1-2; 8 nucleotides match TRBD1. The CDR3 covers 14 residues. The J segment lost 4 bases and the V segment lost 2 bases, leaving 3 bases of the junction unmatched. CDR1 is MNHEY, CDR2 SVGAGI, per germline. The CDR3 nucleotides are TGTGCCAGCAGTTACGGACAGGGATTCTATGGCTACACCTTC. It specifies CASSYGQGFYGYTF.

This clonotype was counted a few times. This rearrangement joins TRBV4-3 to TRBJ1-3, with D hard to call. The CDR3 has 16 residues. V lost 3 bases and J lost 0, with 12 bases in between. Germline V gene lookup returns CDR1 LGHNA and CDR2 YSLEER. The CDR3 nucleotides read TGCGCCAGCAGCCATGTTACAGACTCCTCTGGAAACACCATATATTTT. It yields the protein CASSHVTDSSGNTIYF.

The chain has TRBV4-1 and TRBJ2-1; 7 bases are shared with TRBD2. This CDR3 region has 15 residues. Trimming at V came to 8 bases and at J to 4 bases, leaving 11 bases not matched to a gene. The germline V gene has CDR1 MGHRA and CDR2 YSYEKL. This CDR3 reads CASFPEPGGYNEQFF. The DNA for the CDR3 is TGCGCCAGCTTCCCCGAACCGGGAGGATACAATGAGCAGTTCTTC.

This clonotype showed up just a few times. The CDR3 sequence: CASSLLGGLAGYNEQFF. CDR3 coding DNA: TGTGCCAGCAGTTTACTGGGGGGTCTAGCGGGGTACAATGAGCAGTTCTTC. The chain uses TRBV27 and TRBJ2-1, with TRBD2 matching 9 bases. J lost 4 bases, V lost 2 bases, and 9 bases had no gene match. CDR3 length: 17 residues. CDR1 and CDR2 from the germline V gene are MNHEY and SMNVEV (reference sequence).

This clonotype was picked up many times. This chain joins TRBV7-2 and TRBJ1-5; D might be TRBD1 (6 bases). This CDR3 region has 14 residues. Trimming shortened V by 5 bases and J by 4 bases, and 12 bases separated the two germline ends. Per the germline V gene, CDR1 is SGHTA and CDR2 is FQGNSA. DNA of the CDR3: TGTGCCAGCAGCCACGGGGGGCGGAATCAGCCCCAGCATTTT. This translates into CASSHGGRNQPQHF.

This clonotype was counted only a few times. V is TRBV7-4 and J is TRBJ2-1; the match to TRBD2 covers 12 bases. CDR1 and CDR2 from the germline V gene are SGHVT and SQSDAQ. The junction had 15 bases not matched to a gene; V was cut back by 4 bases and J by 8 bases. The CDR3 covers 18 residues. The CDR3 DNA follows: TGTGCCAGCAGCTCTAGACTAGCGGGGGAAGCTTCAGACGATGAGCAGTTCTTC. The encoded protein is CASSSRLAGEASDDEQFF.

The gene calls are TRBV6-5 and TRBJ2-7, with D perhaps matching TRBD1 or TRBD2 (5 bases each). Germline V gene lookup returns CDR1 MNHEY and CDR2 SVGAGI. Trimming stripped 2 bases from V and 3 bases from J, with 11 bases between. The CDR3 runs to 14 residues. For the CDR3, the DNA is TGTGCCAGCAGTTACGTGGGGGAGAGCTACGAGCAGTACTTC. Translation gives CASSYVGESYEQYF.

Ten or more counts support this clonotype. CDR3 bases: TGTGCCAGCAGAAGACAGAATTCACCCCTCCACTTT. Its protein product is CASRRQNSPLHF. The V gene is TRBV12-3 or TRBV12-4, the J gene TRBJ1-6; possible D gene TRBD1, 5 bases. V dropped 6 bases and J dropped 7 bases, with 7 bases sitting between them. CDR3 length: 12 residues.